This T cell receptor beta chain emerged from a study of cytomegalovirus exposure and HLA in healthy donors. Study at large: Among the approximately 370 donors who were genotyped, about 79% fell in the genetic ancestry cluster that is associated with self-reported Caucasian donors. Study results and limitations: A later analysis linked more than 15,000 TCR beta sequences to HLA alleles at 0.05 false discovery rate. Sequencing depth across donors, presence/absence analyses assumed, was roughly uniform.

As for the donors, each was a healthy bone marrow donor. This clone was seen more than once but under ten times. What it binds is not known. This PCR relied on a set of 60 Vbeta primers and 13 Jbeta primers. Generated by immunoSEQ multiplex PCR, the TCRdb table keeps only in-frame clones and is missing some. The sample holds about 200,000 clones; over 75% are singletons and the top ten take around 1.8%. V lost 2 bases and J lost 0, with 5 bases in between. This CDR3 contains 14 residues. The germline gives CDR1 SGHVS, CDR2 FQNEAQ. The clonotype originates from a man aged 18 to 30 in good health and CMV-seronegative. The chain uses TRBV7-8 and TRBJ1-5, with no clear D. Sequencing input: PBMCs. The CDR3 DNA sequence: TGTGCCAGCAGCTTACAGGATAGCAATCAGCCCCAGCATTTT. It encodes CASSLQDSNQPQHF.